The 12 T cell receptor beta chains reported below all come from one sample, sequenced in a study of blood T cell repertoires in COVID-19. Data came from immunoSEQ multiplex PCR; TCRdb stores just in-frame clones and leaves some out. The top ten hold 25% to 35% of the sample, which has some 140,000 clones, around 83% seen once. The sequenced sample consisted of peripheral blood. These receptors were obtained from a woman aged 55-70 years with acute or convalescent COVID-19.

The J gene is TRBJ2-7, the V gene TRBV18; TRBD1 agrees at 9 bases. The CDR3 contains 15 residues. The junction had 3 bases not matched to a gene; V was cut back by 0 bases and J by 3 bases. Germline V gene sequence: CDR1 KGHSH, CDR2 LQKENI. CDR3 protein: CASSPPNRGLYEQYV. CDR3 DNA sequence: TGTGCCAGCTCACCACCGAACAGGGGGCTCTACGAGCAGTACGTC.

The chain recombines TRBV7-8 with TRBJ1-6; unclear D gene. From germline, CDR1 is SGHVS and CDR2 FQNEAQ. This CDR3 comprises 14 residues. V was cut by 4 bases and J by 5 bases, with 9 bases left in between. The CDR3: CASSSTQNNSPLHF. In nucleotides, the CDR3 is TGTGCCAGCAGCTCGACACAGAATAATTCACCCCTCCACTTT.

The chain has TRBV4-2 and TRBJ2-1; 14 bases are a match to TRBD2. With V trimmed by 4 bases and J by 6 bases, 8 bases remained unmatched. The CDR3 consists of 17 residues. The germline gives CDR1 LGHNA, CDR2 YNFKEQ. The CDR3 region is CASSRGLGTSGSNEQFF. The CDR3 DNA reads TGTGCCAGCAGCCGGGGCCTTGGGACTAGCGGGAGCAATGAGCAGTTCTTC.

The chain employs TRBV5-4 and TRBJ1-1; D remains ambiguous. The CDR3 is 13 residues long. V gave up 2 bases and J gave up 2 bases, with 7 bases separating them. CDR1 is SGHNT and CDR2 is YYREEE in the germline V gene (reference sequence). The CDR3 sequence is CASSFPGNTEAFF. As DNA, the CDR3 is TGTGCCAGCAGCTTCCCGGGAAACACTGAAGCTTTCTTT.

This sequence joins TRBV7-9 and TRBJ1-6; 7 bases line up with TRBD1. This CDR3 is 15 amino acids long. Germline CDR1 reads SEHNR; CDR2 reads FQNEAQ (reference sequence). V lost 5 bases and J lost 4; bases outside the gene matches: 5. CDR3: CASSKQGQYNSPLHF. The CDR3 nucleotides are TGTGCCAGCAGCAAACAGGGACAGTATAATTCACCCCTCCACTTT.

CDR3 sequence reads: CASSRDSHNEQFF. The CDR3 coding sequence is TGTGCCAGCAGCCGGGACAGCCACAATGAGCAGTTCTTC. This chain links TRBV12-3 or TRBV12-4 with TRBJ2-1; TRBD1 aligns across 7 bases. J gave up 5 bases and V 6 bases, and 4 bases lay outside the gene matches. The CDR3 extends over 13 amino acids.

V and J are TRBV18 and TRBJ1-2; TRBD1 matches at 7 bases. The CDR3 runs 14 residues. The ends lost 3 bases at V and 4 bases at J; junction bases unmatched: 5. The germline V gene has CDR1 KGHSH and CDR2 LQKENI. CDR3 amino acids: CASSPSRDSYGYTF. For the CDR3, the DNA is TGTGCCAGCTCACCTTCAAGGGACAGCTATGGCTACACCTTC.

The chain links TRBV4-1 to TRBJ2-1; TRBD1 is a possible D gene (5 bases). Trimming took 0 bases from V and 5 from J, leaving 17 bases between them. Germline CDR1 MGHRA, CDR2 YSYEKL. CDR3 length: 17 amino acids. The CDR3 reads CASSQDGAIPPHNEQFF. The CDR3 bases are TGCGCCAGCAGCCAAGATGGGGCGATTCCCCCCCACAATGAGCAGTTCTTC.

The chain uses TRBV6-1 and TRBJ1-2, with D maybe TRBD1 (5 bases). Germline CDR1 MNHNS, CDR2 SASEGT. Trimming stripped 1 base from V and 2 bases from J, with 11 bases between. The CDR3 spans 15 residues. CDR3 protein: CASSEGPGRNYGYTF. In DNA, the CDR3 is TGTGCCAGCAGTGAAGGGCCAGGGAGGAACTATGGCTACACCTTC.

The rearrangement joins TRBV3-1 (or the pseudogene TRBV3-2) to TRBJ1-2; D might be TRBD1 (6 bases). The germline V gene has CDR1 LGHDT and CDR2 YNNKEL (reference sequence). Trimming took 0 bases from V and 5 from J, leaving 10 bases between them. CDR3 length: 14 residues. CDR3: CASSQEDRFYGYTF. For the CDR3, the DNA is TGTGCCAGCAGCCAAGAGGACAGATTTTATGGCTACACCTTC.

V gene TRBV24-1 combines with J gene TRBJ2-3, with 8 bases that match TRBD2. CDR1 KGHDR and CDR2 SFDVKD come from the germline V gene. CDR3 length equals 16 residues. V gave up 4 bases and J gave up 4 bases; unmatched junction bases: 9. The CDR3 coding sequence is TGTGCCACCAGTGACCGCGTAGCGGGGAGGGCAGATACGCAGTATTTT. Residues: CATSDRVAGRADTQYF.

V gene TRBV9 combines with J gene TRBJ2-3; D ambiguous. This CDR3 is 16 amino acids long. Trimming left V 0 bases short and J 3 bases short, with 14 bases between. In germline, CDR1 is SGDLS, CDR2 YYNGEE. The DNA for the CDR3 is TGTGCCAGCAGCGTAGGGGTTAACAGCCTAACAGATACGCAGTATTTT. As protein: CASSVGVNSLTDTQYF. Variable domain in full (rest from reference TRBV9 and TRBJ2-3): DSGVTQTPKHLITATGQRVTLRCSPRSGDLSVYWYQQSLDQGLQFLIQYYNGEERAKGNILERFSAQQFPDLHSELNLSSLELGDSALYFCASSVGVNSLTDTQYFGPGTRLTVL.